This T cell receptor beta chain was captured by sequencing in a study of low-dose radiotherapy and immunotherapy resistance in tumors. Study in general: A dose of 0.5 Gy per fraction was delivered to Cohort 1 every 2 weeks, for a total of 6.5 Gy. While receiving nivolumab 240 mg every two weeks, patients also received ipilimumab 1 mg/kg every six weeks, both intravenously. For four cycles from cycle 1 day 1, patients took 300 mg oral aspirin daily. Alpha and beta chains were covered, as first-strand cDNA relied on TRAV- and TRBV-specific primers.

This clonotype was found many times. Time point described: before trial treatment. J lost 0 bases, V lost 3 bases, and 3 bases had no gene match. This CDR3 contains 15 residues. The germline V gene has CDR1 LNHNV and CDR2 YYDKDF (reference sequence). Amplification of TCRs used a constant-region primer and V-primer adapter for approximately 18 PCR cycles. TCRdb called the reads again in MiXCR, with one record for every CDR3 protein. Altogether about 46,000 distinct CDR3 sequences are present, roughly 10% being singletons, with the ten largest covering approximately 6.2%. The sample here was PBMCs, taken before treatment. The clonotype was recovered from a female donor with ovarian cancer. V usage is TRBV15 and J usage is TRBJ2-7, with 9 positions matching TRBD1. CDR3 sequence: CATSRQTGGSYEQYF. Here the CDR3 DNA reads TGTGCCACCAGCAGGCAGACAGGGGGCTCCTACGAGCAGTACTTC.